These 14 T cell receptor beta chains were sequenced from one sample in a study of blood T cell repertoires in COVID-19. The table came from immunoSEQ multiplex PCR; TCRdb's copy has only in-frame clones and leaves some out. The sample has about 81,000 clones; roughly four fifths are singletons. Sequences were obtained from peripheral blood. The receptors derive from a man between 60 and 75 years old with acute or convalescent COVID-19.

The V and J genes are TRBV29-1 and TRBJ2-1; no clear D. The CDR3 contains 14 residues. Germline assignment: CDR1 SQVTM and CDR2 ANQGSEA. Between the trimmed V and J ends, which lost 1 base and 7 bases, there was a span of 14 bases. The CDR3 bases are TGCAGCGTTGAAGCCCCGGCGGCCTCAAATGAGCAGTTCTTC. Translating gives CSVEAPAASNEQFF.

This rearrangement joins TRBV7-3 to TRBJ2-3; the D gene is possibly TRBD2 (7 bases). The CDR3 covers 15 residues. Germline V CDR1 and CDR2: SGHTA, FQGTGA. V lost 5 bases to trimming and J lost 3 bases, with 15 bases between them. CDR3 sequence: CASSHGGPRTDTQYF. Here the CDR3 DNA reads TGTGCCAGCAGCCACGGGGGGCCCCGTACAGATACGCAGTATTTT.

This chain links TRBV3-1 (or the pseudogene TRBV3-2) with TRBJ2-5, with 7 positions matching TRBD2. The CDR3 runs 16 residues. Germline V gene lookup returns CDR1 LGHDT and CDR2 YNNKEL (reference sequence). The ends lost 1 base at V and 2 bases at J; junction bases unmatched: 7. DNA for the CDR3: TGTGCCAGCAGCCAAGGGTTAGGCGGGGGACAAGAGACCCAGTACTTC. As protein: CASSQGLGGGQETQYF.

The chain combines TRBV7-9 with TRBJ1-1; 7 positions agree with TRBD1. Per the germline V gene, CDR1 is SEHNR and CDR2 is FQNEAQ (reference sequence). Trimming cost V 6 bases and J 11 bases; bases outside gene matches: 9. There are 12 residues in the CDR3. CDR3 DNA: TGTGCCAGCAGTGATGAGGGGGCGCACGCTTTCTTT. It codes for CASSDEGAHAFF.

This clone was seen once. The rearrangement links TRBV28 to TRBJ2-7, with D possibly being TRBD1 (6 bases). V was pared by 5 bases and J by 3 bases, with 14 bases between. The CDR3 extends over 14 amino acids. Looked up from germline, CDR1 is MDHEN and CDR2 is SYDVKM. The CDR3: CASSDSRGGYEQYF. CDR3 coding DNA: TGTGCCAGCAGTGACTCCAGGGGCGGCTACGAGCAGTACTTC.

The CDR3 loop reads CASSLGSQPQHF. The CDR3 DNA reads as TGTGCCAGCAGTTTAGGGAGCCAGCCCCAGCATTTT. The rearrangement uses TRBV12-3 or TRBV12-4 and TRBJ1-5; no firm D call. This CDR3 is built from 12 residues. Trimming took off 1 base at V and 7 bases at J, with 5 bases between the two ends.

The sample holds a few counts of this clone. The chain has TRBV28 and TRBJ1-1; TRBD1 aligns across 9 bases. CDR1 is MDHEN and CDR2 is SYDVKM in the germline V gene. V lost 6 bases and J lost 1; bases outside the gene matches: 3. This CDR3 contains 14 residues. CDR3 region: CASRQGAGNTEAFF. CDR3 coding DNA: TGTGCCAGCAGACAGGGGGCTGGGAACACTGAAGCTTTCTTT.

V usage is TRBV7-2 and J usage is TRBJ2-2, with D perhaps TRBD1 (5 bases). Trimming took 7 bases from V and 8 from J, leaving 8 bases between them. CDR3 length: 11 amino acids. Per the germline V gene, CDR1 is SGHTA and CDR2 is FQGNSA. The CDR3 loop is CASTRQGELFF. The CDR3 DNA reads TGTGCCAGCACTAGACAGGGGGAGCTGTTTTTT.

The chain employs TRBV3-1 (or the pseudogene TRBV3-2) and TRBJ2-1; D possibly corresponds to TRBD1 (6 bases). CDR3 length equals 13 residues. Trimming took 1 base from V and 8 from J, leaving 9 bases between them. Germline V lookup: CDR1 LGHDT, CDR2 YNNKEL (reference sequence). The chain's CDR3 is CASSQGRGDEQFF. In DNA, the CDR3 is TGTGCCAGCAGCCAAGGCAGGGGCGATGAGCAGTTCTTC.

V and J are TRBV5-1 and TRBJ1-6; the D gene is possibly TRBD1 (6 bases). V lost 3 bases and J lost 7, with 14 bases in between. CDR1 SGHRS and CDR2 YFSETQ come from the germline V gene. The CDR3 is 15 amino acids. Here the CDR3 reads CASSSNRVENSPLHF. DNA of the CDR3: TGCGCCAGCAGCTCCAACAGGGTAGAGAATTCACCCCTCCACTTT.

This clone was observed a single time. The chain employs TRBV5-4 and TRBJ1-4; 11 nucleotides line up with TRBD1. This CDR3 is 15 amino acids long. Germline V gene lookup returns CDR1 SGHNT and CDR2 YYREEE (reference sequence). The ends lost 4 bases at V and 6 bases at J; junction bases unmatched: 5. As DNA, the CDR3 is TGTGCCAGCAGCCTTCGGACAGGGGGCGATGAAAAACTGTTTTTT. It codes for CASSLRTGGDEKLFF.

The rearrangement links TRBV10-3 to TRBJ1-5, with D possibly being TRBD1 (5 bases). Germline assignment: CDR1 ENHRY and CDR2 SYGVKD. The V end was cut by 4 bases, the J end by 4 bases, with 11 bases between. This CDR3 has 14 residues. This chain's CDR3 is CAISATVGNQPQHF. CDR3 in DNA: TGTGCCATCAGTGCGACAGTAGGGAATCAGCCCCAGCATTTT.

This clone appeared a few times. V usage is TRBV19 and J usage is TRBJ2-2; weak D call: TRBD1 (6 bases). The germline V gene has CDR1 LNHDA and CDR2 SQIVND (reference sequence). CDR3 size: 13 residues. With 8 bases removed from V and 5 bases from J, the gap between germline ends came to 12 bases. CDR3 nucleotides: TGTGCCAGTTCGAACAGGGTTACCGGGGAGCTGTTTTTT. This codes for CASSNRVTGELFF.

The chain has TRBV27 and TRBJ1-1; 8 bases agree with TRBD1. Trimming at V came to 5 bases and at J to 4 bases, leaving 18 bases not matched to a gene. In germline, CDR1 is MNHEY, CDR2 SMNVEV (reference sequence). The CDR3 loop spans 18 amino acids. The CDR3 sequence: CASSLLGGPGQEGTEAFF. The CDR3 region has the DNA TGTGCCAGCAGTCTCCTAGGGGGGCCGGGACAGGAGGGCACTGAAGCTTTCTTT.